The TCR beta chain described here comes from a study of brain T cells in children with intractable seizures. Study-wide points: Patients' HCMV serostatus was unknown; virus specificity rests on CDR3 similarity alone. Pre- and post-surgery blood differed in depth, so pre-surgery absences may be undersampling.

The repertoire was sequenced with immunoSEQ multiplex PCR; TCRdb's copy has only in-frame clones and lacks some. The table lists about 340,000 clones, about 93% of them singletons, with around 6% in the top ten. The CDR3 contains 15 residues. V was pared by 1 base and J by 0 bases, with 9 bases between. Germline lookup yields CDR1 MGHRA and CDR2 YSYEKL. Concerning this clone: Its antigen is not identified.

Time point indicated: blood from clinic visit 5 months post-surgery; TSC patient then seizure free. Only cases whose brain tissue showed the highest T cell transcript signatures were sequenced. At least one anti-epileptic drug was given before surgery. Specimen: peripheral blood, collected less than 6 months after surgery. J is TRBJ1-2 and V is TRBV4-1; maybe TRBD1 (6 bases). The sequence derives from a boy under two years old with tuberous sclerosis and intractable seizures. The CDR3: CASSQVGGTNYGYTF. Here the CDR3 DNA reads TGCGCCAGCAGCCAAGTAGGGGGAACTAACTATGGCTACACCTTC.